What follows is one TCR beta chain and its context. Its antigen is currently unknown. Each and every patient relapsed after autologous stem cell transplantation, and patients got differing brentuximab vedotin exposure. Repertoires were generated with immunoSEQ multiplex PCR, while TCRdb's copy carries only in-frame clones and drops some. The repertoire has approximately 17,000 clones, 65% of them found once; the top ten carry around 8%. The data originate from a study of PD-1 blockade in classical Hodgkin lymphoma. Study details: Every 2 weeks, patients got 3 mg/kg intravenous nivolumab. General observations from the study: Newly diagnosed patients reportedly trailed healthy donors in baseline TCR diversity. Significant TCR diversity gains by C4D1 occurred in CD4+ but not CD8+ cells.

V was pared by 7 bases and J by 1 base, with 14 bases between. The CDR3 is 15 amino acids. Germline-derived CDR1 and CDR2 are MNHNS and SASEGT. The clonotype originates from a human donor with classical Hodgkin lymphoma. The sequenced sample was peripheral blood mononuclear cells (PBMCs), obtained before the second cycle of nivolumab. The rearrangement uses TRBV6-1 and TRBJ1-5, with D uncertain. The chain's CDR3 is CASMVWGVSNQPQHF. Here the CDR3 DNA reads TGTGCCAGCATGGTTTGGGGAGTCAGCAATCAGCCCCAGCATTTT.